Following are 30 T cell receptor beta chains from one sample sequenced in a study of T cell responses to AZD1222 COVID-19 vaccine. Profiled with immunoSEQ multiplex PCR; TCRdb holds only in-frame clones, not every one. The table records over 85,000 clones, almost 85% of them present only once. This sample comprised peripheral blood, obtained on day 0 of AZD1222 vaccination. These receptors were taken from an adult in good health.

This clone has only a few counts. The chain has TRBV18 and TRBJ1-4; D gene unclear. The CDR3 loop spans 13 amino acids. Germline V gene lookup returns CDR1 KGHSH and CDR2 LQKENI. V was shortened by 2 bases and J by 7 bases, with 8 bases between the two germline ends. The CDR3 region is CASSPMAGEKLFF. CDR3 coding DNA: TGTGCCAGCTCACCAATGGCTGGTGAAAAACTGTTTTTT. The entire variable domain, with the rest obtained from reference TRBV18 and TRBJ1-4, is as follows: NAGVMQNPRHLVRRRGQEARLRCSPMKGHSHVYWYRQLPEEGLKFMVYLQKENIIDESGMPKERFSAEFPKEGPSILRIQQVVRGDSAAYFCASSPMAGEKLFFGSGTQLSVL.

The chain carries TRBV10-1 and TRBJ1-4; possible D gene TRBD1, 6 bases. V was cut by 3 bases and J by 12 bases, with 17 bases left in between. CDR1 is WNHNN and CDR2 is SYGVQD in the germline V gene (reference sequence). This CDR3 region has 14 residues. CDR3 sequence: CASSDFGGPSELFF. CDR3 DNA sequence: TGCGCCAGCAGTGACTTCGGGGGGCCAAGCGAACTGTTTTTT.

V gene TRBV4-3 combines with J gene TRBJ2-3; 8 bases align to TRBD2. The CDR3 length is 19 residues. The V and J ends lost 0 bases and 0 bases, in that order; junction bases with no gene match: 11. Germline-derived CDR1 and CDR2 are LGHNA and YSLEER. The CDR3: CASSQDWASGRPSTDTQYF. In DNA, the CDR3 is TGCGCCAGCAGCCAAGACTGGGCTAGCGGGCGCCCTAGCACAGATACGCAGTATTTT.

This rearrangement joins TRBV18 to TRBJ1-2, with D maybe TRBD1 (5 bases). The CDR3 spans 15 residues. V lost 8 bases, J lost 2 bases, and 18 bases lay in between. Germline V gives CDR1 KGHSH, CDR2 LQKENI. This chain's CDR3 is CASNPGTAANYGYTF. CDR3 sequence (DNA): TGTGCCAGCAACCCCGGGACGGCTGCCAACTATGGCTACACCTTC.

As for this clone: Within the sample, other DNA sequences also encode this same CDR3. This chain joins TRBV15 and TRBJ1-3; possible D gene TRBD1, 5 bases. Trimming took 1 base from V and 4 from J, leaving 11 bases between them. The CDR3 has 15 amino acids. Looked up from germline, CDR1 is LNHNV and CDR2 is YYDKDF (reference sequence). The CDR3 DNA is TGTGCCACCAGCAGAGGGGGGGACCGGGGAAACACCATATATTTT. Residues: CATSRGGDRGNTIYF. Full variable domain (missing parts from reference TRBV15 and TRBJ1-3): DAMVIQNPRYQVTQFGKPVTLSCSQTLNHNVMYWYQQKSSQAPKLLFHYYDKDFNNEADTPDNFQSRRPNTSFCFLDIRSPGLGDTAMYLCATSRGGDRGNTIYFGEGSWLTVV.

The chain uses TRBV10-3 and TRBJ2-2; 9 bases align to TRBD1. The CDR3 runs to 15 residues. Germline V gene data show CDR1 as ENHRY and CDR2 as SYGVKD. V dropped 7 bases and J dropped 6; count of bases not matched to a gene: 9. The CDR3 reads CAIKSGQGMSGELFF. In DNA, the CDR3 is TGTGCCATCAAGTCGGGACAGGGTATGTCCGGGGAGCTGTTTTTT.

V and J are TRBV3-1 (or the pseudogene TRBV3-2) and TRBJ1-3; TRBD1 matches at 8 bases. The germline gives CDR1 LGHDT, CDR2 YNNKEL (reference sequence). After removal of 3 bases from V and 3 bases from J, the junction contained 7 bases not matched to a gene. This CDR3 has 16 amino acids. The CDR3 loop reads CASSHRSGGFGNTIYF. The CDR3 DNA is TGTGCCAGCAGCCATAGGTCAGGGGGCTTTGGAAACACCATATATTTT.

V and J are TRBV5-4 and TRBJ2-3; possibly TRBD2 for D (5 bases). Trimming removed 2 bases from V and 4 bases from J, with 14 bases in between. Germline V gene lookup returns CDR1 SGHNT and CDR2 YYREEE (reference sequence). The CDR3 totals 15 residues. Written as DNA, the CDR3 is TGTGCCAGCAGCTTCTCTCCCGGGAAGGCAGATACGCAGTATTTT. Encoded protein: CASSFSPGKADTQYF.

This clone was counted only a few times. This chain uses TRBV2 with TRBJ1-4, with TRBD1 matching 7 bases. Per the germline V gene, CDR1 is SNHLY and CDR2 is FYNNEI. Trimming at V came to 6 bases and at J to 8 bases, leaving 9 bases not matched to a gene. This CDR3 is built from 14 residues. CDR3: CASRADSGGEKLFF. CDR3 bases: TGTGCCAGCAGGGCTGATTCAGGGGGGGAAAAACTGTTTTTT.

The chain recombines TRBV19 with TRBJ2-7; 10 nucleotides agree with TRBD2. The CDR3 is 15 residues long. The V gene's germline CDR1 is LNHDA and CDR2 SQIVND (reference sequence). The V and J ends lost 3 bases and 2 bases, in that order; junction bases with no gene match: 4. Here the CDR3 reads CASSIGLAGAYEQYF. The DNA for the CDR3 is TGTGCCAGTAGTATCGGCCTAGCGGGAGCCTACGAGCAGTACTTC.

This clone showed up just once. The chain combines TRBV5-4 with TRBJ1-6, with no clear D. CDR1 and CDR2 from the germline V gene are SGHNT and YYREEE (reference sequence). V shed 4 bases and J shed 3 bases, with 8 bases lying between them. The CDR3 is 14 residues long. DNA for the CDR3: TGTGCCAGCAGCGAAAGTTACTATAATTCACCCCTCCACTTT. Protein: CASSESYYNSPLHF.

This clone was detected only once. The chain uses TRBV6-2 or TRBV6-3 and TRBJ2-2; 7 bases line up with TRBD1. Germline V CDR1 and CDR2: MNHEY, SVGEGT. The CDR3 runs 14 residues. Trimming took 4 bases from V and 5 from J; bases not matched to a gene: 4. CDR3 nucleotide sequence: TGTGCCAGCAGTTCGACAGGGAAGACCGGGGAGCTGTTTTTT. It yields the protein CASSSTGKTGELFF.

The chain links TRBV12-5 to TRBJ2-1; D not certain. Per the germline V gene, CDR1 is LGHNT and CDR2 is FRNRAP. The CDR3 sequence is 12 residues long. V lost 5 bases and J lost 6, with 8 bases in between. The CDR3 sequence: CASGNLINEQFF. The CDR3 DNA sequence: TGTGCTAGTGGTAACCTGATCAATGAGCAGTTCTTC. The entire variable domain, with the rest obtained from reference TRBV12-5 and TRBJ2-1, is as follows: DARVTQTPRHKVTEMGQEVTMRCQPILGHNTVFWYRQTMMQGLELLAYFRNRAPLDDSGMPKDRFSAEMPDATLATLKIQPSEPRDSAVYFCASGNLINEQFFGPGTRLTVL.

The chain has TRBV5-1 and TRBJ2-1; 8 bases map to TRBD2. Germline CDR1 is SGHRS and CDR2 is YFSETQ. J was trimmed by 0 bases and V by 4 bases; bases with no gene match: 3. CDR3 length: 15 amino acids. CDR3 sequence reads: CASSRSGVSYNEQFF. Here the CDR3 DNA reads TGCGCCAGCAGCCGTAGCGGGGTCTCCTACAATGAGCAGTTCTTC.

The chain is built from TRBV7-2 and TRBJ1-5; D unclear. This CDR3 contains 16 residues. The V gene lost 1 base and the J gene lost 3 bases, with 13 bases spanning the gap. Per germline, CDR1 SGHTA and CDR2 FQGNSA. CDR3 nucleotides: TGTGCCAGCAGCTTAGGGTTGGGTTTGACCAATCAGCCCCAGCATTTT. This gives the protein CASSLGLGLTNQPQHF.

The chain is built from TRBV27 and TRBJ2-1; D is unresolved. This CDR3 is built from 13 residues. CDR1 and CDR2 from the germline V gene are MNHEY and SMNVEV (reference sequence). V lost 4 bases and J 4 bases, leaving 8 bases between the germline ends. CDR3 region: CASSSGAYNEQFF. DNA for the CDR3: TGTGCCAGCAGTTCAGGCGCTTACAATGAGCAGTTCTTC.

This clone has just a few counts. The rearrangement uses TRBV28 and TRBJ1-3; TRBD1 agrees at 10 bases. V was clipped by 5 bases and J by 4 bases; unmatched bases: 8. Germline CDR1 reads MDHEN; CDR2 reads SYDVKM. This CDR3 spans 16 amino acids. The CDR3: CASSQKTGQGGNTIYF. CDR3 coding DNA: TGTGCCAGCAGTCAAAAGACGGGACAGGGGGGAAACACCATATATTTT.

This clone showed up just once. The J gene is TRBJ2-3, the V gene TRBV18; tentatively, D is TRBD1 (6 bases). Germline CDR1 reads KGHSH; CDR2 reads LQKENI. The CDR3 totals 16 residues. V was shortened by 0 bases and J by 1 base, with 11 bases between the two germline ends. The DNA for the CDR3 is TGTGCCAGCTCACCACCGAACAGGGTGGGCACAGATACGCAGTATTTT. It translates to CASSPPNRVGTDTQYF.

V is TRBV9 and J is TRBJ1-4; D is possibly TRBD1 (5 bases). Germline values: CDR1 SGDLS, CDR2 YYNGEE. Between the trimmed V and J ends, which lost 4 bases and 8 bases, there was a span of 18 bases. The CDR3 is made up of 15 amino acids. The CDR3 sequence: CASSPGPAGTEKLFF. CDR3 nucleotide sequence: TGTGCCAGCAGCCCCGGGCCCGCAGGGACGGAAAAACTGTTTTTT.

The CDR3, as DNA: TGTGCCAGTTACAGGGTATTAAGCGGCTACACCTTC. As protein: CASYRVLSGYTF. This rearrangement joins TRBV6-5 to TRBJ1-2, with D possibly matching TRBD1 (6 bases). Trimming stripped 9 bases from V and 8 bases from J, with 16 bases between. The CDR3 runs 12 residues. In germline, CDR1 is MNHEY, CDR2 SVGAGI.

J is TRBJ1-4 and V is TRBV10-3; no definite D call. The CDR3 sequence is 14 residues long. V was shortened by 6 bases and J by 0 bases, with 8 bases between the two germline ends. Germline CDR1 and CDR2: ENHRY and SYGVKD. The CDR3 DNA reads TGTGCCATCAGAGGGAGTGCAACTAATGAAAAACTGTTTTTT. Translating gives CAIRGSATNEKLFF.

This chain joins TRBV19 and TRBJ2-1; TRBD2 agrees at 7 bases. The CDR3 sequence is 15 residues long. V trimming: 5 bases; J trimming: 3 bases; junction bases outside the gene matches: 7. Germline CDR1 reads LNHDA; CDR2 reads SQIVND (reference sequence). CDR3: CASSFGLGFYNEQFF. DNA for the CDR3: TGTGCCAGTAGTTTCGGACTAGGATTCTACAATGAGCAGTTCTTC.

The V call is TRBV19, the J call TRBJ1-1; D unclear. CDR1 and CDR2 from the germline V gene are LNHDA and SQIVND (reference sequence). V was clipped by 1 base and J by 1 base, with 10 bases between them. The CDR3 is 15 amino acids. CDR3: CASSIVGQPNTEAFF. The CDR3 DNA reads TGTGCCAGTAGTATAGTCGGGCAGCCGAACACTGAAGCTTTCTTT.

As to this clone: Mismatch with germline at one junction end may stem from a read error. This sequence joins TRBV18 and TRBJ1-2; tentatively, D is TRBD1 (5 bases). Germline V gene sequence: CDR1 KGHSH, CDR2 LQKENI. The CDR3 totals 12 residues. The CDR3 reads CASSPIKGERSF. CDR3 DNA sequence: TGTGCCAGCTCACCAATAAAAGGGGAGAGGTCCTTC. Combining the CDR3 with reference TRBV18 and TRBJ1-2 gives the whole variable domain NAGVMQNPRHLVRRRGQEARLRCSPMKGHSHVYWYRQLPEEGLKFMVYLQKENIIDESGMPKERFSAEFPKEGPSILRIQQVVRGDSAAYFCASSPIKGERSFGSGTRLTVV.

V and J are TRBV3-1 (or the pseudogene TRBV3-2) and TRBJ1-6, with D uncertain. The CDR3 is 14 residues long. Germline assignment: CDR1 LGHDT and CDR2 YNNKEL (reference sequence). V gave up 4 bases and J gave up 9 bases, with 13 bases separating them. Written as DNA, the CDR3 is TGTGCCAGCAGCCTAGACGGCTGGCGTTCACCCCTCCACTTT. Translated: CASSLDGWRSPLHF.

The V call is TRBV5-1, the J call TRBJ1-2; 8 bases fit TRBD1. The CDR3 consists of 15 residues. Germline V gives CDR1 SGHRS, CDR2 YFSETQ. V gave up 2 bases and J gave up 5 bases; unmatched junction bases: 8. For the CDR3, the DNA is TGCGCCAGCAGCTTCCGACAGGGGTTTGAGTATGGCTACACCTTC. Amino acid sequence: CASSFRQGFEYGYTF. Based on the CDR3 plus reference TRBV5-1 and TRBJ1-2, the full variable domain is KAGVTQTPRYLIKTRGQQVTLSCSPISGHRSVSWYQQTPGQGLQFLFEYFSETQRNKGNFPGRFSGRQFSNSRSEMNVSTLELGDSALYLCASSFRQGFEYGYTFGSGTRLTVV.

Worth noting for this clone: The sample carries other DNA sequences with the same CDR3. The CDR3 is CASSFTGSYGYTF. CDR3 coding DNA: TGCGCCAGCAGCTTTACAGGGTCCTATGGCTACACCTTC. This chain connects TRBV5-1 to TRBJ1-2; D perhaps matches TRBD1 (6 bases). Germline V gene lookup returns CDR1 SGHRS and CDR2 YFSETQ. V lost 2 bases to trimming and J lost 4 bases, with 9 bases between them. The CDR3 length is 13 residues.

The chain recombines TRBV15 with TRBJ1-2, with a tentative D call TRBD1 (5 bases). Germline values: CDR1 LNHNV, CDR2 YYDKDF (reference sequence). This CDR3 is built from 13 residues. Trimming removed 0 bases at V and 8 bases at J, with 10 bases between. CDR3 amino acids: CATSREGVAGYTF. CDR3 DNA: TGTGCCACCAGCAGAGAGGGGGTGGCCGGCTACACCTTC.

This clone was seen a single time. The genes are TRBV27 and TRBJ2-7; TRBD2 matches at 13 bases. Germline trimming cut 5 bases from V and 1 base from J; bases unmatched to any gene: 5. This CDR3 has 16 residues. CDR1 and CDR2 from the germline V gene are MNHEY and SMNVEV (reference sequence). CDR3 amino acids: CASSLGTSGVSYEQYF. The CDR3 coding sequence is TGTGCCAGCAGTCTAGGGACTAGCGGGGTATCCTACGAGCAGTACTTC.

CDR3 sequence (DNA): TGCAGCGTTGGCGACAGGTTAGGACAGCCCCAGCATTTT. Amino acids: CSVGDRLGQPQHF. The chain carries TRBV29-1 and TRBJ1-5; D is possibly TRBD1 (6 bases). The germline CDR1 and CDR2 sequences are SQVTM and ANQGSEA. The ends were cut back, 4 bases at V and 7 bases at J, with 14 bases in the middle. The CDR3 contains 13 residues.